In this sample, the clone carrying this T cell receptor beta chain turned up a few times. Germline loops: CDR1 MGHDK, CDR2 SYGVNS. With 2 bases clipped from V and 8 bases from J, the junction kept 7 bases outside the gene matches. This CDR3 is built from 16 residues. This record comes from a study of T-cell reconstitution after alpha-beta-depleted transplantation in children. Unique molecular identifiers were incorporated into the prepared TCRbeta library. In TCRdb, the PCR reads were re-called with MiXCR into one record per CDR3 protein. The sample contains some 400,000 distinct CDR3 sequences, around 21% of which appear only once.

The material sequenced was PBMCs from the stem cell graft donor, taken from the stem cell graft. The rearrangement uses TRBV25-1 and TRBJ2-5; 14 bases agree with TRBD2. This TCR derives from a human donor who donated a stem cell graft to a child with acute myeloid leukemia. Here the CDR3 DNA reads TGTGCCAGCAGTGAAGTAGAGGGACTAGCGGGAGATACCCAGTACTTC. It yields the protein CASSEVEGLAGDTQYF.